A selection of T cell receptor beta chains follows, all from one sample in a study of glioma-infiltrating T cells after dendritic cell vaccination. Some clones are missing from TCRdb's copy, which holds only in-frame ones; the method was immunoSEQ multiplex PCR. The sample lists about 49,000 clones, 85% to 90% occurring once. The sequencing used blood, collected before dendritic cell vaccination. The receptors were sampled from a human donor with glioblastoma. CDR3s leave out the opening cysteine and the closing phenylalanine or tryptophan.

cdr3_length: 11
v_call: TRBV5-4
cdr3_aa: ASSLNPNHGYT

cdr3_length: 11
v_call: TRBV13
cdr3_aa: ASSQPENTEAF

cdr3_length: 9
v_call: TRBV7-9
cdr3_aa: ASAGSYEQY

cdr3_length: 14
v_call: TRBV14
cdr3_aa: ASSQDQRRSSWGYT

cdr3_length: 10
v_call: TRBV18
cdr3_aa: ASSPGGSEAF

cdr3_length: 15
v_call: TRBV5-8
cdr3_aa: ASSSTPGGEPGNTIY

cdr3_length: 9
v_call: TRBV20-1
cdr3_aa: GGQHTDTQY

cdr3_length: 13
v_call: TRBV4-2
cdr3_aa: ASSQSGSAIHEQY

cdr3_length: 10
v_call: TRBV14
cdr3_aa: ASSHPRGTQY

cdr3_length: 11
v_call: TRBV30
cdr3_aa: AWRFGQSGEQY

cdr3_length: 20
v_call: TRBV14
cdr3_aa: ASSQDPRTSGRFWGYQETQY

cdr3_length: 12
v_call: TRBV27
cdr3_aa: ASSPTGVPSTQY

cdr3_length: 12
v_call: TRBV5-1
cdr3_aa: ASSLGQINTEAF

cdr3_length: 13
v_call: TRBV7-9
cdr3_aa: ASSLAGTFAHEQY

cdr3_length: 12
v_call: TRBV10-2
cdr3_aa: ASSESRGNYGYT

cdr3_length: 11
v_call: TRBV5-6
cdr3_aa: ASSLVSQETQY

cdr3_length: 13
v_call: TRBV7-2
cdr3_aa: ASSLGQGSYQPQH

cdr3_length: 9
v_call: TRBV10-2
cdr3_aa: ATRDRDEQF

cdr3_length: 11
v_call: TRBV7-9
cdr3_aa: ASRTSGYNEQF

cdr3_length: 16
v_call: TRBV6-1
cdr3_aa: ASSEVSSSETSGYEQY

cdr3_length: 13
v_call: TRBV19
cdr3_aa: ASTLGGRAGEKLF

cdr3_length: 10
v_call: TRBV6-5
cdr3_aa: ASRGVTDTQY

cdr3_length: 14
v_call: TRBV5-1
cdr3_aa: ASSFQRAAGTDTQY

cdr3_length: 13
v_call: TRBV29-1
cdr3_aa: SVAPPTGGKTEAF

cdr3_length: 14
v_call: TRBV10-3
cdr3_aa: AISGPEGGRGETQY

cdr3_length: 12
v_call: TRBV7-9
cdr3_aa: ASSLLGVQETQY

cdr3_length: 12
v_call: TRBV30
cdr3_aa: AWRLGDWAGELF

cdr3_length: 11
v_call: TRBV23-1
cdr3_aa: ASSQSFNRGYT

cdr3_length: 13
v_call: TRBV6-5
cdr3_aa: ASSYTAGANYGYT

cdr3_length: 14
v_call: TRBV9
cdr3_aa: ASTPSGQGNTGELF

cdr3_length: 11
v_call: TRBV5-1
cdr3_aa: ASSLPGNYGYT

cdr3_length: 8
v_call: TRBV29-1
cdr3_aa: SVSDSGQY

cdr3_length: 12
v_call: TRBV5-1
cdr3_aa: ASSRDSQQETQY

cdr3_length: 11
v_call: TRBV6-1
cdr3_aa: ASSERGQYGYT

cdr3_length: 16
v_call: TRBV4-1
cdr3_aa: ASSQVNFLGASYTEAF

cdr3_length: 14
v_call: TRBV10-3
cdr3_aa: AISSGTSGRAAEQF

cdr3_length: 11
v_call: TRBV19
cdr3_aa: ASRTGAGDGYT

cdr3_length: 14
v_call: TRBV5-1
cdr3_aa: ASSLEGTGGRNEQF

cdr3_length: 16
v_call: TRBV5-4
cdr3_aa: ASSLGGGTVVTNEKLF

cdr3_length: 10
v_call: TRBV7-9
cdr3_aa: ASVAGDQPQH

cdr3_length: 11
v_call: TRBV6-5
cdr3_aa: ASTGQSSYEQY

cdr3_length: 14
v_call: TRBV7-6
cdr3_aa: ASSLSTTESGNTIY

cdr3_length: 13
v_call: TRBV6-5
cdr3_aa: ASRRQGVGNQPQH

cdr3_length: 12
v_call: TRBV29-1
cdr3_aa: SVVGTAMNTEAF

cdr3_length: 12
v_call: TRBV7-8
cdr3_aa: ASSLRQGAVEQY

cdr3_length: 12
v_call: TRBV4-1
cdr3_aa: ASAQQGLGTEAF

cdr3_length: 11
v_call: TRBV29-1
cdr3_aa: SVYQGTTGELF

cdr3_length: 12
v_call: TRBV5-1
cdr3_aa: ASSLGGQPYEQY

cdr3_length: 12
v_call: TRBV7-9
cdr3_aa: ASSLIGGAYEQY

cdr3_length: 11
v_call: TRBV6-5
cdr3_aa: ASSARISYEQY

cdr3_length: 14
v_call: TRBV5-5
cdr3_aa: ASSDWTSGLTYEQY

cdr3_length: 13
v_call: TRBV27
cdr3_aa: ASSLTTNSYNEQF